This T cell receptor (beta chain) was obtained from a study of blood T cell repertoires in COVID-19. About the research overall: Acute and convalescent COVID-19 samples came from the United States, Italy and Spain. PBMCs, B-cell-depleted T cells, or T cells were the source of the cDNA or gDNA that made up the material.

Original data processing: Nucleated cell counts were estimated from reference gene primer amplification. Data came from immunoSEQ multiplex PCR; TCRdb stores just in-frame clones and leaves some out. Clonal size and the V and J genes are those of that table, whereas D and trimming came from the DNA. Here the sample spans around 300,000 clones, approximately 83% being singletons. The germline V gene has CDR1 KGHSY and CDR2 FQNENV. CDR3 length equals 16 residues. J was trimmed by 6 bases and V by 0 bases; bases with no gene match: 10. This clonotype was obtained from a woman in her 30s who had recovered from COVID-19. Material: peripheral blood. The chain recombines TRBV16 with TRBJ1-1; 7 positions match TRBD1. CDR3 residues: CASSQSLTGWRPEAFF. In DNA form, the CDR3 reads TGTGCCAGCAGCCAATCGTTGACAGGGTGGAGGCCTGAAGCTTTCTTT.